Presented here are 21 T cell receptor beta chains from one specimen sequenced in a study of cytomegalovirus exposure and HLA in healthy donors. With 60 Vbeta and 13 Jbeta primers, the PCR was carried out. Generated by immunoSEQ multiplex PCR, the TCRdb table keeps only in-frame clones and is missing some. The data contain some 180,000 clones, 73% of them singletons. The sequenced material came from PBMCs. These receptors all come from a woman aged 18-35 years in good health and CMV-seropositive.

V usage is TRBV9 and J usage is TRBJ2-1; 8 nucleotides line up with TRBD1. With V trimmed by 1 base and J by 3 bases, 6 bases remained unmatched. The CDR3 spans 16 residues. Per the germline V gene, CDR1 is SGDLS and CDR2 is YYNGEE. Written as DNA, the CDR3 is TGTGCCAGCAGCGTACTGACAGGGGCCAACTACAATGAGCAGTTCTTC. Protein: CASSVLTGANYNEQFF.

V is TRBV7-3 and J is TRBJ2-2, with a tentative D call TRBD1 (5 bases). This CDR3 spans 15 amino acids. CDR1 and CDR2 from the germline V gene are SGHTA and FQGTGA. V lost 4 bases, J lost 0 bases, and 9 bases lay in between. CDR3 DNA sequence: TGTGCCAGCAGCTCGCAGGGTCCGAACACCGGGGAGCTGTTTTTT. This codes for CASSSQGPNTGELFF. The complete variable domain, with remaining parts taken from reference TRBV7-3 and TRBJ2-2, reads GAGVSQTPSNKVTEKGKYVELRCDPISGHTALYWYRQSLGQGPEFLIYFQGTGAADDSGLPNDRFFAVRPEGSVSTLKIQRTERGDSAVYLCASSSQGPNTGELFFGEGSRLTVL.

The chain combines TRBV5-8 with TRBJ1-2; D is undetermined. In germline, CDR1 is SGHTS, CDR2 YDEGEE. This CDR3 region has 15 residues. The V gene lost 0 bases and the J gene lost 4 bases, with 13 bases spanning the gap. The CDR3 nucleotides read TGTGCCAGCAGCTTGGCGTGGGGAGCGGGCTATGGCTACACCTTC. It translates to CASSLAWGAGYGYTF.

CDR3 residues: CASSEAGGYGYTF. In DNA form, the CDR3 reads TGTGCCAGCAGTGAAGCGGGAGGGTATGGCTACACCTTC. The chain combines TRBV6-5 with TRBJ1-2; D remains unclear. The CDR3 is made up of 13 amino acids. Germline-derived CDR1 and CDR2 are MNHEY and SVGAGI. Trimming cost V 5 bases and J 5 bases, with 12 bases left between them.

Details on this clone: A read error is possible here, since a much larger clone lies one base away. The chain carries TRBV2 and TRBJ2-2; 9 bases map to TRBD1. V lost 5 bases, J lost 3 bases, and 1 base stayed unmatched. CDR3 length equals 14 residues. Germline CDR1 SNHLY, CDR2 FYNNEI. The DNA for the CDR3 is TGTGCCAGCAGTCGGACAGGGGACACCGGGGAGCTGTTTTTT. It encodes CASSRTGDTGELFF.

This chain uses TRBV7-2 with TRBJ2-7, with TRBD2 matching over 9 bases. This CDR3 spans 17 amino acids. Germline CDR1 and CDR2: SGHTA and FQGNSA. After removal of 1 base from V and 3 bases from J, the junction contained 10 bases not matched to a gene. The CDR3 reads CASSLDGGGARRYEQYF. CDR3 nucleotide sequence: TGTGCCAGCAGCTTAGACGGCGGGGGGGCCAGGCGCTACGAGCAGTACTTC. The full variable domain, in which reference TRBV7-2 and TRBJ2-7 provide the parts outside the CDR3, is GAGVSQSPSNKVTEKGKDVELRCDPISGHTALYWYRQSLGQGLEFLIYFQGNSAPDKSGLPSDRFSAERTGGSVSTLTIQRTQQEDSAVYLCASSLDGGGARRYEQYFGPGTRLTVT.

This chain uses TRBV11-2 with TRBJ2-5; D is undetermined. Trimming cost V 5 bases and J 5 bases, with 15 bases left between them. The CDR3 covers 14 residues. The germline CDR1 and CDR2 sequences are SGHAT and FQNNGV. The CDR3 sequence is CASSVHRGRETQYF. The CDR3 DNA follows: TGTGCCAGCAGCGTCCACCGAGGAAGGGAGACCCAGTACTTC.

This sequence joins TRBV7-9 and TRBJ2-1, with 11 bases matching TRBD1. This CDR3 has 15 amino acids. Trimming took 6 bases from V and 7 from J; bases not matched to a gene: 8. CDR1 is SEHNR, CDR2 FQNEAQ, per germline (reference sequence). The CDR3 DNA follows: TGTGCCAGCAGTCGAGGGACAGGGGGGGCGAATGAGCAGTTCTTC. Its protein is CASSRGTGGANEQFF.

The CDR3 here is CASSIQVRRNQPQHF. The CDR3 DNA follows: TGTGCCAGTAGCATACAGGTTCGACGCAATCAGCCCCAGCATTTT. This chain uses TRBV19 with TRBJ1-5; D possibly corresponds to TRBD1 (5 bases). Germline V CDR1 and CDR2: LNHDA, SQIVND (reference sequence). The CDR3 sequence is 15 residues long. V lost 6 bases to trimming and J lost 2 bases, with 14 bases between them.

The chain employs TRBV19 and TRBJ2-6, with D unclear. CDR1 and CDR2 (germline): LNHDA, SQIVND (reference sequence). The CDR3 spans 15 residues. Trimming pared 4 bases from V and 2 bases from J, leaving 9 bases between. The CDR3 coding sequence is TGTGCCAGTAGTAGCTCAGGTCCTGGGGCCAACGTCCTGACTTTC. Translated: CASSSSGPGANVLTF.

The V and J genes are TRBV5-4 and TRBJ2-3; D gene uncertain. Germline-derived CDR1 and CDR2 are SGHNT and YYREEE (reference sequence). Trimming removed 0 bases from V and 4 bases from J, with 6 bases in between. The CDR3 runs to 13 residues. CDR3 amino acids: CASSLALADTQYF. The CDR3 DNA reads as TGTGCCAGCAGCTTGGCGCTAGCAGATACGCAGTATTTT.

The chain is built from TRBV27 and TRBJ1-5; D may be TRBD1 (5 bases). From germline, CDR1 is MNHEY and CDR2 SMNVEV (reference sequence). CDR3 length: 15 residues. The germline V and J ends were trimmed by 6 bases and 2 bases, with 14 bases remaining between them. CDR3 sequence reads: CASSQLGGGNQPQHF. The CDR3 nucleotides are TGTGCCAGCAGCCAATTGGGGGGGGGCAATCAGCCCCAGCATTTT.

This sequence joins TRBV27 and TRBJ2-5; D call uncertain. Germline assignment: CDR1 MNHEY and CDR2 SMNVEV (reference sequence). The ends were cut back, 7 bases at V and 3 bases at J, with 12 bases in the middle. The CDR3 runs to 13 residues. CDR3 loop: CASTPGPKETQYF. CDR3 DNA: TGTGCCAGCACCCCAGGCCCCAAAGAGACCCAGTACTTC.

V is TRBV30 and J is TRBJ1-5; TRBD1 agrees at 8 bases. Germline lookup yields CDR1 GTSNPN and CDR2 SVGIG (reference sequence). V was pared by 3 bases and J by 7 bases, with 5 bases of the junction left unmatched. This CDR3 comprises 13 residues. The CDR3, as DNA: TGTGCCTGGAGATCAGGGGGCGACCAGCCCCAGCATTTT. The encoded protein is CAWRSGGDQPQHF.

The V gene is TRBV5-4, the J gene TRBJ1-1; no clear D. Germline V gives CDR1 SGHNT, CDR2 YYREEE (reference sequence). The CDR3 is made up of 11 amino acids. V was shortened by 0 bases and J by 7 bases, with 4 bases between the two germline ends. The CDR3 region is CASSLAGEAFF. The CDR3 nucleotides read TGTGCCAGCAGCTTGGCGGGTGAAGCTTTCTTT.

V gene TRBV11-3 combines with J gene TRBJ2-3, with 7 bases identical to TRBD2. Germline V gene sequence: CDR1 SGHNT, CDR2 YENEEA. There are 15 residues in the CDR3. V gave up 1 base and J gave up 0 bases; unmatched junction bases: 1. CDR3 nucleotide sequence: TGTGCCAGCAGCTTAGGCGGGGGTAGCACAGATACGCAGTATTTT. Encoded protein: CASSLGGGSTDTQYF.

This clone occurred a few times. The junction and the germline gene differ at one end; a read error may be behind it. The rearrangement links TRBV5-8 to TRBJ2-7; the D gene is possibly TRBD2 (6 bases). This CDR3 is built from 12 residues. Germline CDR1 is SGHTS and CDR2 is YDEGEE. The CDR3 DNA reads TGTGCCAGCAGCAGATGGACTGCCGGGAGAGACTTC. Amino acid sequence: CASSRWTAGRDF.

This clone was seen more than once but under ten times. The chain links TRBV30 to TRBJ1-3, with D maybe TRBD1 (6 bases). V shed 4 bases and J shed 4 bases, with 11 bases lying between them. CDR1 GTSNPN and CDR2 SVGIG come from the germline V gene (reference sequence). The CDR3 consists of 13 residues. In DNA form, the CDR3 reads TGTGCCTGGACCCAGGACAGAGGAAACACCATATATTTT. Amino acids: CAWTQDRGNTIYF.

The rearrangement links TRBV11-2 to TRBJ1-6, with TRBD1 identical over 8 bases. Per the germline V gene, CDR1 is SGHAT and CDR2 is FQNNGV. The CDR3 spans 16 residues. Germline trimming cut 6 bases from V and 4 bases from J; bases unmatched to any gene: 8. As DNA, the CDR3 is TGTGCCAGCAGGGGACAGGTGGGCCCGTATAATTCACCCCTCCACTTT. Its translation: CASRGQVGPYNSPLHF. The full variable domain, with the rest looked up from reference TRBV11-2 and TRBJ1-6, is EAGVAQSPRYKIIEKRQSVAFWCNPISGHATLYWYQQILGQGPKLLIQFQNNGVVDDSQLPKDRFSAERLKGVDSTLKIQPAKLEDSAVYLCASRGQVGPYNSPLHFGNGTRLTVT.

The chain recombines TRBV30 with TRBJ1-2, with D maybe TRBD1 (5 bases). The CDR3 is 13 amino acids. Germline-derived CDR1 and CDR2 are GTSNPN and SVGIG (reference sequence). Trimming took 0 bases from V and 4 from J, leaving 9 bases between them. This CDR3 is CAWSVDDSYGYTF. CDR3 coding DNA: TGTGCCTGGAGTGTTGACGACAGCTATGGCTACACCTTC.

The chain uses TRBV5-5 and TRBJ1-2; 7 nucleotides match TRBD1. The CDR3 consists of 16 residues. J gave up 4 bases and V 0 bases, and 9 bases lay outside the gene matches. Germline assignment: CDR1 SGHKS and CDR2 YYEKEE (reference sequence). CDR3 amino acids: CASSLEGAGGVYGYTF. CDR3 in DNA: TGTGCCAGCAGCTTGGAGGGGGCAGGGGGTGTCTATGGCTACACCTTC.